The rows below give T cell receptor beta chains drawn from one sample of a study of CD8 T cells in Susac syndrome. From the immunoSEQ multiplex PCR reads, TCRdb called clonotypes with MiXCR, one entry per CDR3 protein. Among over 80,000 distinct CDR3 sequences listed, 94% were seen once. Sequenced sample: CD8+ T cells from PBMCs. The receptors stem from a human donor with Susac syndrome. Both conserved end residues are part of each CDR3. Fields, in order: D gene, J gene, clone size, V gene, CDR3 DNA, CDR3 protein. The D gene is left open where the match is weak. Some rows have no size entry. The others give once, few or many, or a class for an expanded clone.

-	TRBJ2-1	-	TRBV7-2	TGTGCCAGCAACCCGGCGGATGGGGATGAGCAGTTCTTC	CASNPADGDEQFF
-	TRBJ1-2	-	TRBV4-3	TGCGCCAGCAGCCCAGGCACAGGTCCCAACTATGGCTACACCTTC	CASSPGTGPNYGYTF
-	TRBJ2-3	-	TRBV3-1	TGTGCCAGCAGCCAAGATATGGGGGAGGCAGATACGCAGTATTTT	CASSQDMGEADTQYF
-	TRBJ2-6	once	TRBV10-3	TGTGCCATCTTGAGTATTGACAGGACAAAAGGAGGGGCCAACGTCCTGACTTTC	CAILSIDRTKGGANVLTF
TRBD2	TRBJ2-1	-	TRBV27	TGTGCCAGCAGTTTATCAGGACTAGCGGGAGGGCCTATCGGTAATGAGCAGTTCTTC	CASSLSGLAGGPIGNEQFF
-	TRBJ2-5	once	TRBV2	TGTGCCAGCAGTGCACCCAGCAACATCCAAGAGACCCAGTACTTC	CASSAPSNIQETQYF
-	TRBJ2-3	-	TRBV30	TGTGCCTGGAGTGTACTAGGAGCGCGCACAGATACGCAGTATTTT	CAWSVLGARTDTQYF
TRBD1	TRBJ2-7	once	TRBV30	TGTGCCTGGAGTTGGGGACAGGGGGCTGACGAGCAGTACTTC	CAWSWGQGADEQYF
TRBD2	TRBJ2-1	-	TRBV20-1	TGCAGTGCTAGACCTACTAGCGGGGGGGTTAATGAGCAGTTCTTC	CSARPTSGGVNEQFF
-	TRBJ1-1	-	TRBV14	TGTGCCAGCAGCCAAGATGGGGGGACTGAAGCTTTCTTT	CASSQDGGTEAFF
-	TRBJ2-7	-	TRBV3-1	TGTGCCAGCAGCCAAGATTCCCTCGAGCAGTACTTC	CASSQDSLEQYF
TRBD2	TRBJ2-5	-	TRBV7-3	TGTGCCAGCAGCCACCTAGCGGGGGAAGAGACCCAGTACTTC	CASSHLAGEETQYF
-	TRBJ2-7	-	TRBV6-6	TGTGCCAGCAGCCCCCTCTTTTCCGAGCAGTACTTC	CASSPLFSEQYF
-	TRBJ2-4	-	TRBV29-1	TGCAGCGTTGAAAGTGGAACAGGGACTATTGACATTCAGTACTTC	CSVESGTGTIDIQYF
-	TRBJ1-6	-	TRBV27	TGTGCCAGCAGTTTGGCAGGGTTATCACCCCTCCACTTT	CASSLAGLSPLHF
-	TRBJ2-1	-	TRBV20-1	TGCAGTGCTAGTCCTGGCGGCAACTCCTACAATGAGCAGTTCTTC	CSASPGGNSYNEQFF